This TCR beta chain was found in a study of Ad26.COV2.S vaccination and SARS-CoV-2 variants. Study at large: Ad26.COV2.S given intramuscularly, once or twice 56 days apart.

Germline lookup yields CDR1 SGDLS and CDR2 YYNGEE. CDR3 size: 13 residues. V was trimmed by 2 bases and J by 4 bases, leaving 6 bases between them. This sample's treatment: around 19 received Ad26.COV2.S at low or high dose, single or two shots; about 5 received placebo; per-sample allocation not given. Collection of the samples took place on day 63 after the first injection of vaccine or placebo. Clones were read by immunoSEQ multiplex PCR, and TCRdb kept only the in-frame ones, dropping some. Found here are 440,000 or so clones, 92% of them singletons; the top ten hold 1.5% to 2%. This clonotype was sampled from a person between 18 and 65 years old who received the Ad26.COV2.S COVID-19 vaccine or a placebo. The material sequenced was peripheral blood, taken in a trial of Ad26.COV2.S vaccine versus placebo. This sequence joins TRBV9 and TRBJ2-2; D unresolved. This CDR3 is CASSVRSTGELFF. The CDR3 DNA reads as TGTGCCAGCAGCGTCAGGTCCACCGGGGAGCTGTTTTTT. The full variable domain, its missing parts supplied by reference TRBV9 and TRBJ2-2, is DSGVTQTPKHLITATGQRVTLRCSPRSGDLSVYWYQQSLDQGLQFLIQYYNGEERAKGNILERFSAQQFPDLHSELNLSSLELGDSALYFCASSVRSTGELFFGEGSRLTVL.